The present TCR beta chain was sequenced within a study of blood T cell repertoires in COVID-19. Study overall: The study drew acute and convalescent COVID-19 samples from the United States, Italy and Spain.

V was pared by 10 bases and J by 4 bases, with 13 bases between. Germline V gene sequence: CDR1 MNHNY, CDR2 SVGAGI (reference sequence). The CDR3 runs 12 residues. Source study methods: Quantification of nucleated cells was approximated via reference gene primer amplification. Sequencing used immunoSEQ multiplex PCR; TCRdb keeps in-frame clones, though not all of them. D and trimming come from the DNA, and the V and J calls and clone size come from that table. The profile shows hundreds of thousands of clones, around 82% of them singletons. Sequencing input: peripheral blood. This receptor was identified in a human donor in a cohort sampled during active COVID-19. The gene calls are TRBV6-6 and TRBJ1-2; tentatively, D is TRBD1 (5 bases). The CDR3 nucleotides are TGTGCCACCTCCGACAGTGCCTATGGCTACACCTTC. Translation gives CATSDSAYGYTF.